The T cell receptor (beta chain) described here comes from a study of untreated major depressive disorder (dated by TCRdb to 2017 to 2018). In the study overall: In this cross-sectional case-control comparison, antidepressant-free major depressive disorder patients and individually matched non-depressed controls were compared on T cell phenotype and TCR repertoire. The TCRbeta sequencing followed up on differences in Vbeta 5.1, Vbeta 11 and Vbeta 22 usage that flow cytometry had shown in the whole cohort. Study-wide conclusions, independent of this receptor: In the sequencing data, TRBV25-01 and TRBV02-01 usage matched the flow-cytometry pattern but was not statistically significant. Because of strict matching and exclusion criteria, the study sample was comparatively small, which limits how generalizable the findings are. Sequencing confirmed higher TRBV05-01 (Vbeta 5.1) usage among CD4+ T cells of depressed patients than controls, with p = 0.040 in a one-tailed test. The top five TRBV05-01 clones in every sequenced subject were all private clones. For the sequencing comparisons, one-tailed planned tests were applied to only three Vbeta families that had been selected in advance.

For sex, age, current smoking status and body mass index, every depressed patient had a pairwise-matched non-depressed control. Every participant in the study was of European descent. To qualify, patients needed a DSM-IV diagnosis of major depressive disorder plus a Hamilton Rating Scale for Depression score of 18 or higher. Patients had been free of any psychiatric medication, including antidepressants, for at least 8 weeks before enrollment. Depression severity among patients ranged from moderate to severe. Major medical conditions, Axis I/II comorbidities, regular medication or illicit drug use, and drinking over 100 g alcohol weekly were applied as exclusion criteria for all participants. From each participant, roughly 30 ml of peripheral blood was collected into EDTA tubes. Magnetic negative selection with the BD IMag Human CD4 T Lymphocyte Enrichment Set was used to purify CD4+ T cells from thawed PBMCs. The CD4+ enrichment method typically yielded roughly 96% purity as confirmed by flow cytometry. A subgroup of about 5 case-control pairs, chosen blind to chemokine receptor expression and flow-cytometric repertoire skewing results, underwent TCRbeta sequencing. All blood samples were collected in the morning at 8:00 a.m., and PBMCs were isolated by Ficoll-Hypaque gradient centrifugation. Until being assayed, PBMCs were kept in liquid nitrogen after cryopreservation by gradual cooling to -80 degrees C.

About this clone: Its specific antigen is unknown. Nothing much larger sits one base from this clone, and base qualities are not available.

The Qiagen DNeasy Blood and Tissue Kit was used to extract total genomic DNA from the purified CD4+ T cells. The TCRbeta CDR3 region, defined according to IMGT, was amplified and sequenced using immunoSEQ immunosequencing protocols. In the paper's pipeline: The immunoSEQ service preprocessed the raw sequence data to correct PCR and sequencing errors. Data were loaded into the immunoSEQ Analyzer and further analyzed with VDJtools v1.0.7. The paired Wilcoxon signed-rank test was applied to assess differences between patients and controls. In TCRdb, the immuneACCESS table is reduced to in-frame sequences with V and J assigned. These tables do not hold every clone; where another copy was compared, an unresolved V gene accounts for under half, and the others remain unexplained. For V, J and clone size, that table is used; D and trimming come from the DNA. The sample table contains roughly 25,000 clones; only one count was recorded for roughly nine tenths of them. Roughly 0.72% of the sample lies in the top ten.

CDR1 and CDR2, per the germline V gene (reference sequence), are LNHDA and SQIVND. Trimming removed 11 bases from V and 3 bases from J; the gene matches leave 12 bases unexplained. The CDR3 sequence holds 14 residues, the cysteine and phenylalanine included. The CDR3 DNA has 42 bases and is translated from base 1. The sample consisted of CD4+ T cells from PBMCs. This sequence was found in a woman in her twenties or thirties with major depressive disorder. This chain is built from TRBV19 and TRBJ2-5; 7 bases in the junction line up with TRBD1. The DNA sequence reads TGTGCCCGATCTCCCGGGACAGCAGAAGAGACCCAGTACTTC. This sequence encodes CARSPGTAEETQYF.